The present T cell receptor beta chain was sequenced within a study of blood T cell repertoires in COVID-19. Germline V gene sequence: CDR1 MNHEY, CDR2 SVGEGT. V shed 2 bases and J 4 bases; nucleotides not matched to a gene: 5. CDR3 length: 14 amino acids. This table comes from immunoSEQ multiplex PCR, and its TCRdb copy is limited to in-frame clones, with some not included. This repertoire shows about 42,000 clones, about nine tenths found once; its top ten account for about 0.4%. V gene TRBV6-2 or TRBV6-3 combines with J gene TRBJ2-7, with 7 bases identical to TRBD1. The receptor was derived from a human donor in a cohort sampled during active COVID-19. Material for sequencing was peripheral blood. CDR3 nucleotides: TGTGCCAGCAGTTACCCGGACAGGCGGTACGAGCAGTACTTC. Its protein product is CASSYPDRRYEQYF.